The present T cell receptor beta chain was sequenced within a study of identical twins. Study-level points and caveats: Interpretation of the results relied on cross-sectional statistical analysis and not on following the same donors. Partly confounded zero-insertion analyses could result from invariant MAIT and iNKT cells.

All donors comprised healthy Caucasians. CDR3 length: 14 residues. Between the trimmed V and J ends, which lost 4 bases and 5 bases, there was a span of 14 bases. CDR1 DFQATT and CDR2 SNEGSKA come from the germline V gene (reference sequence). Template switching added a universal primer binding site, and final cDNA carried unique molecular identifiers. TCRdb re-derived calls from the 5' RACE reads in MiXCR, one entry per CDR3 protein. The data hold 420,000 or so distinct CDR3 sequences, with under 20% observed a single time. This clonotype turned up a few times. Its antigen is not identified. V and J are TRBV20-1 and TRBJ2-2; D gene uncertain. The clonotype was recovered from a man aged 50-59 years in good health. Sequencing was carried out using naive T cells sorted from blood. CDR3 loop: CSANRVVGTGELFF. The CDR3 DNA sequence: TGCAGTGCTAATAGAGTCGTCGGGACCGGGGAGCTGTTTTTT.